These T cell receptor beta chains were read from a single sample in a study of shared clonotypes between healthy human individuals. Only in-frame clones appear in the TCRdb table, and some are missing; sequencing was by immunoSEQ multiplex PCR. The table lists around 600,000 clones, roughly 97% of them singletons. The specimen was naive CD4+ T cells sorted from blood. Receptors originate from a woman younger than 45 in good health. The CDR3 runs from the conserved cysteine through the conserved F or W.

V: TRBV27; CDR3: CASSPPGLNEQYF
V: TRBV28; CDR3: CASSLGDEAFF
V: TRBV28; CDR3: CASRYSQGGYTF
V: TRBV6-5; CDR3: CASSYSSVATNEKLFF
V: TRBV19; CDR3: CASSMDRLNTEAFF
V: TRBV28; CDR3: CASSLQGRPNTEAFF
V: TRBV7-3; CDR3: CASSRTRADTQYF
V: TRBV4-1; CDR3: CASSQGVLRVQQETQYF
V: TRBV9; CDR3: CASSVQKEPGANVLTF
V: TRBV11-3; CDR3: CASSKGQGSSYEQYF
V: TRBV11-2; CDR3: CASSSHNEQFF
V: TRBV9; CDR3: CASSLSTDTQYF
V: TRBV27; CDR3: CASCEGTGTSSYEQYF
V: TRBV21-1; CDR3: CANRHEQYF
V: TRBV6-5; CDR3: CASSPDVNTIYF
V: TRBV7-2; CDR3: CASSLSGTGAYEQYF
V: TRBV7-2; CDR3: CASSLASGSSYEQYF
V: TRBV7-8; CDR3: CASSRDPSGYNEQFF
V: TRBV14; CDR3: CASRRTSSGANVLTF
V: TRBV28; CDR3: CARQTSGNTDTQYF
V: TRBV5-1; CDR3: CASSWGGTESYGYTF
V: TRBV2; CDR3: CASSYREDEKLFF
V: TRBV27; CDR3: CASSFQGQNTEAFF
V: TRBV4-2; CDR3: CASSGDKTGNTEAFF
V: TRBV7-9; CDR3: CASKGLFTDTQYF
V: TRBV19; CDR3: CATALFQGQGAFTSNQPQHF
V: TRBV5-6; CDR3: CASSRGRAVTDTQYF
V: TRBV27; CDR3: CASSFRGGFDNSPLHF
V: TRBV11-2; CDR3: CASSRIGQSSYTF
V: TRBV5-1; CDR3: CASSLVGQTAGANVLTF
V: TRBV30; CDR3: CAWSPAGTEAFF
V: TRBV5-1; CDR3: CASSLGWRGTGELFF
V: TRBV20-1; CDR3: CSAWTGYEAFF
V: TRBV30; CDR3: CAWSGYTQGGKGLGEAFF
V: TRBV11-1; CDR3: CASSPTGGFADTQYF
V: TRBV5-1; CDR3: CASSFLADQYNEQFF
V: TRBV7-3; CDR3: CASSPQAGYLAGELFF
V: TRBV9; CDR3: CASSVRPDYEQYF
V: TRBV11-2; CDR3: CASNSLRGLGEQYF
V: TRBV28; CDR3: CASSLSGTGGATNEKLFF
V: TRBV2; CDR3: CASREARQGRTGELFF